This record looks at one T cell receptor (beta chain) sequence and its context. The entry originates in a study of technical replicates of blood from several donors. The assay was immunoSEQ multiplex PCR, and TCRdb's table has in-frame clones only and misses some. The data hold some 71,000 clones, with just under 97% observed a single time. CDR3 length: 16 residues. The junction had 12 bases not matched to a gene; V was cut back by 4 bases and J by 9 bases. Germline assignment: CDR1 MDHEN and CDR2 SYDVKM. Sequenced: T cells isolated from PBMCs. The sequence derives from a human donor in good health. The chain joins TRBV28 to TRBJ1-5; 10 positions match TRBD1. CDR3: CASSSGTGVTKRPQHF. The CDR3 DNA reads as TGTGCCAGCAGTTCCGGGACAGGGGTGACAAAGAGGCCCCAGCATTTT.